Below, one T cell receptor (beta chain) is given with its context. The antigen is undetermined. Sequenced by immunoSEQ multiplex PCR; TCRdb stores in-frame clones only, minus some. This table has fewer than 800,000 clones, 92% appearing once. Terminally differentiated effector memory CD45RA+ cells were excluded by CCR7 positive selection of CD45RO-negative cells. Trimming shortened V by 8 bases and J by 1 base, and 18 bases separated the two germline ends. Germline values: CDR1 MDHEN, CDR2 SYDVKM. This CDR3 has 15 residues. The sample originates from a study of shared clonotypes between healthy human individuals. Findings of the study overall: Sorted-subset samples were not fully sequenced, rarefaction indicated.

Sample: naive CD8+ T cells sorted from blood. This sequence originates from a young man in good health. The chain links TRBV28 to TRBJ2-7; tentative D call: TRBD2 (5 bases). CDR3 nucleotide sequence: TGTGCCAGCTCCCGTCGGGCTAGCTTTTCCTACGAGCAGTACTTC. The encoded protein is CASSRRASFSYEQYF. Looking up the rest from reference TRBV28 and TRBJ2-7 gives the full variable domain: DVKVTQSSRYLVKRTGEKVFLECVQDMDHENMFWYRQDPGLGLRLIYFSYDVKMKEKGDIPEGYSVSREKKERFSLILESASTNQTSMYLCASSRRASFSYEQYFGPGTRLTVT.